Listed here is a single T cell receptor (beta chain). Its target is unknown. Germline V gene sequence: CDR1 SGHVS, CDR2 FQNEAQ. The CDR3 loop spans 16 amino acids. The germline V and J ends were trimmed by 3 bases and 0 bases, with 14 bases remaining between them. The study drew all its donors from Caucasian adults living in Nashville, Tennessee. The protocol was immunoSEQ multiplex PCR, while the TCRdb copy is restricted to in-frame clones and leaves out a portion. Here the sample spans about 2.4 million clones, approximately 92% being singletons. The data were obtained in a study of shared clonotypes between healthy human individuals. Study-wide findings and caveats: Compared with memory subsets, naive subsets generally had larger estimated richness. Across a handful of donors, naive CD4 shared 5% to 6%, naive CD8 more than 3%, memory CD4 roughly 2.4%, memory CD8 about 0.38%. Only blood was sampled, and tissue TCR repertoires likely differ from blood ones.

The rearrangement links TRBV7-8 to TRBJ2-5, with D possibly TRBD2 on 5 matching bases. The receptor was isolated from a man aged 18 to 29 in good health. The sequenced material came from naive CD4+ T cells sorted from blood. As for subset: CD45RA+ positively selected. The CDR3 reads CASSLDTRRNQETQYF. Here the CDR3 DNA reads TGTGCCAGCAGCTTGGATACACGGAGGAACCAAGAGACCCAGTACTTC.